This T cell receptor (beta chain) was profiled in a study of identical twins. General study points: Twin-shared out-of-frame alpha sequences were enriched for low generation probability.

The V end was cut by 3 bases, the J end by 10 bases, with 19 bases between. The CDR3 has 15 amino acids. TCRdb re-derived calls from the 5' RACE reads in MiXCR, one entry per CDR3 protein. The data hold hundreds of thousands of distinct CDR3 sequences, with 20% to 25% observed a single time. This clonotype was recorded many times. Its cognate antigen is unknown. The same data also contributed to another study, on T cells expressing NK-cell markers. Turning to that study: The CD3+CD56-NKG2C+ fraction was also led by these clonotypes in a handful of donors.

The genes are TRBV12-3 or TRBV12-4 and TRBJ1-5; D might be TRBD1 (5 bases). The specimen sequenced was PBMCs. The TCR was taken from a woman in her late teens or twenties in good health. The CDR3 spells CASSFPGAGEVPQHF. The CDR3 DNA follows: TGTGCCAGCAGTTTCCCCGGGGCCGGCGAGGTTCCCCAGCATTTT.